This passage covers 27 T cell receptor beta chains from one sample sequenced in a study of shared clonotypes between healthy human individuals. Generated by immunoSEQ multiplex PCR, the TCRdb table keeps only in-frame clones and is missing some. In the table there are some 2.1 million clones, roughly 94% of which are singletons. The sequenced sample consisted of naive CD4+ T cells sorted from blood. Specified subset: CD45RA+ positively selected. The source of these receptors is a man aged 18 to 30 in good health.

The rearrangement links TRBV7-9 to TRBJ2-7; no clear D. Germline values: CDR1 SEHNR, CDR2 FQNEAQ (reference sequence). V lost 2 bases and J 2 bases, leaving 10 bases between the germline ends. The CDR3 loop spans 14 amino acids. CDR3 residues: CASSLHPTAYEQYF. The CDR3 region has the DNA TGTGCCAGCAGCTTACATCCCACAGCCTACGAGCAGTACTTC. The full variable domain, completed using reference TRBV7-9 and TRBJ2-7, is DTGVSQNPRHKITKRGQNVTFRCDPISEHNRLYWYRQTLGQGPEFLTYFQNEAQLEKSRLLSDRFSAERPKGSFSTLEIQRTEQGDSAMYLCASSLHPTAYEQYFGPGTRLTVT.

The rearrangement links TRBV21-1 to TRBJ2-7. TRBV21-1 is a known pseudogene. The CDR3 runs 12 residues. CDR3 coding DNA: TGTGCCAGCAGCTTAGTGGGTTCCGAGCAGTACTTC. This encodes CASSLVGSEQYF.

The V call is TRBV5-4, the J call TRBJ1-2, with a weak D call TRBD1 (6 bases). Looked up from germline, CDR1 is SGHNT and CDR2 is YYREEE (reference sequence). V was trimmed by 0 bases and J by 2 bases, leaving 14 bases between them. The CDR3 length is 16 residues. The CDR3, as DNA: TGTGCCAGCAGCTTGGACCGGCAGACAGGCAACTATGGCTACACCTTC. It encodes CASSLDRQTGNYGYTF.

The chain is built from TRBV5-1 and TRBJ1-1, with D hard to call. Germline CDR1 and CDR2: SGHRS and YFSETQ. V was cut by 4 bases and J by 1 base, with 17 bases left in between. The CDR3 extends over 16 amino acids. The CDR3 loop is CASSLPLGGKNTEAFF. CDR3 bases: TGCGCCAGCAGCCTCCCACTCGGAGGTAAGAACACTGAAGCTTTCTTT.

The V and J genes are TRBV5-1 and TRBJ1-1; the D is unclear. V lost 2 bases and J lost 0, with 11 bases in between. Germline V gene data show CDR1 as SGHRS and CDR2 as YFSETQ. The CDR3 extends over 15 amino acids. CDR3 residues: CASSFYSLMNTEAFF. CDR3 nucleotide sequence: TGCGCCAGCAGCTTTTACAGCCTGATGAACACTGAAGCTTTCTTT.

This rearrangement joins TRBV5-6 to TRBJ1-4; D gene uncertain. Trimming took 1 base from V and 4 from J, leaving 14 bases between them. This CDR3 has 16 amino acids. CDR1 and CDR2 (germline): SGHDT, YYEEEE. CDR3: CASSLSHIGINEKLFF. CDR3 DNA: TGTGCCAGCAGCTTGTCCCATATCGGAATTAATGAAAAACTGTTTTTT.

The chain has TRBV5-1 and TRBJ2-7; TRBD1 agrees at 9 bases. This CDR3 spans 15 amino acids. With V trimmed by 4 bases and J by 2 bases, 7 bases remained unmatched. Germline V CDR1 and CDR2: SGHRS, YFSETQ. CDR3 protein: CASSGRTGAAYEQYF. Written as DNA, the CDR3 is TGCGCCAGCAGCGGAAGGACAGGGGCGGCCTACGAGCAGTACTTC.

As concerns this clone: Other DNA sequences from this sample encode an identical CDR3 as well. The chain employs TRBV10-3 and TRBJ2-7; maybe TRBD1 (6 bases). Germline V lookup: CDR1 ENHRY, CDR2 SYGVKD. The V end was cut by 6 bases, the J end by 4 bases, with 10 bases between. The CDR3 loop spans 12 amino acids. The CDR3 region has the DNA TGTGCCATCAGCTCACAGGGTTACGAGCAGTACTTC. Its translation: CAISSQGYEQYF.

The chain has TRBV6-5 and TRBJ1-2, with TRBD1 as a possible D gene (5 bases). Germline V gives CDR1 MNHEY, CDR2 SVGAGI. Trimming stripped 6 bases from V and 5 bases from J, with 16 bases between. This CDR3 contains 14 residues. CDR3 sequence: CASRAGDWGYGYTF. In DNA, the CDR3 is TGTGCCAGCAGAGCTGGGGACTGGGGATATGGCTACACCTTC.

Points on this clone: Other DNA sequences from this sample encode an identical CDR3 as well. V is TRBV29-1 and J is TRBJ1-1, with a possible D match to TRBD1 (6 bases). The CDR3 is made up of 12 amino acids. V was shortened by 7 bases and J by 0 bases, with 9 bases between the two germline ends. The germline V gene encodes CDR1 SQVTM and CDR2 ANQGSEA. The CDR3 sequence: CSGGLMNTEAFF. CDR3 DNA: TGCAGCGGGGGGCTTATGAACACTGAAGCTTTCTTT.

This clone has just one count. V is TRBV6-1 and J is TRBJ1-5, with TRBD1 matching 11 bases. CDR3 length: 15 residues. V was pared by 5 bases and J by 6 bases, with 6 bases of the junction left unmatched. Germline V gene data show CDR1 as MNHNS and CDR2 as SASEGT. The CDR3 reads CASSPDRGRFQPQHF. The CDR3, as DNA: TGTGCCAGCAGTCCGGACAGGGGGCGCTTTCAGCCCCAGCATTTT.

The chain employs TRBV30 and TRBJ2-5; 12 nucleotides line up with TRBD2. V was clipped by 2 bases and J by 3 bases; unmatched bases: 7. From germline, CDR1 is GTSNPN and CDR2 SVGIG (reference sequence). The CDR3 loop spans 16 amino acids. The CDR3 DNA sequence: TGTGCCTGGAGTCAGGGACTAGCGGGTGGGAAAGAGACCCAGTACTTC. Amino acid sequence: CAWSQGLAGGKETQYF.

V usage is TRBV7-9 and J usage is TRBJ1-3, with D unresolved. The CDR3 contains 15 residues. The V gene lost 5 bases and the J gene lost 0 bases, with 11 bases spanning the gap. From germline, CDR1 is SEHNR and CDR2 FQNEAQ (reference sequence). CDR3 coding DNA: TGTGCCAGCAGCGCCCTACCCAGCTCTGGAAACACCATATATTTT. Its protein product is CASSALPSSGNTIYF.

This clone has a single count. The rearrangement links TRBV11-2 to TRBJ2-5, with 11 nucleotides matching TRBD1. Trimming took 8 bases from V and 5 from J; bases not matched to a gene: 13. The CDR3 totals 16 residues. Germline assignment: CDR1 SGHAT and CDR2 FQNNGV. The CDR3 nucleotides read TGTGCCAGCCGCAAACCGGGACAGGGGGTTCGGGAGACCCAGTACTTC. Protein sequence: CASRKPGQGVRETQYF.

This sequence joins TRBV5-1 and TRBJ1-2, with a possible D match to TRBD1 (5 bases). Germline V gene sequence: CDR1 SGHRS, CDR2 YFSETQ. With 1 base removed from V and 0 bases from J, the gap between germline ends came to 10 bases. The CDR3 consists of 15 residues. The CDR3 DNA reads as TGCGCCAGCAGCTTGACAGGCGTGTCTAACTATGGCTACACCTTC. It specifies CASSLTGVSNYGYTF.

Comments on this clone: The sample contains more than one DNA sequence encoding this CDR3. The chain is built from TRBV30 and TRBJ1-3; perhaps TRBD1 as D (6 bases). The V and J ends lost 3 bases and 0 bases respectively, with 6 bases between them. CDR1 GTSNPN and CDR2 SVGIG come from the germline V gene (reference sequence). This CDR3 comprises 13 residues. The CDR3 region is CAWRTGSGNTIYF. In DNA, the CDR3 is TGTGCCTGGAGGACAGGCTCTGGAAACACCATATATTTT. Full variable domain (rest looked up from reference TRBV30 and TRBJ1-3): SQTIHQWPATLVQPVGSPLSLECTVEGTSNPNLYWYRQAAGRGLQLLFYSVGIGQISSEVPQNLSASRPQDRQFILSSKKLLLSDSGFYLCAWRTGSGNTIYFGEGSWLTVV.

The J gene is TRBJ1-1, the V gene TRBV5-1; D gene ambiguous. CDR3 length: 14 amino acids. Looked up from germline, CDR1 is SGHRS and CDR2 is YFSETQ. V was clipped by 1 base and J by 0 bases, with 7 bases between them. The CDR3 nucleotides read TGCGCCAGCAGCTTGCGTCGGATGAACACTGAAGCTTTCTTT. The encoded protein is CASSLRRMNTEAFF. Full variable domain (outside the CDR3, taken from reference TRBV5-1 and TRBJ1-1): KAGVTQTPRYLIKTRGQQVTLSCSPISGHRSVSWYQQTPGQGLQFLFEYFSETQRNKGNFPGRFSGRQFSNSRSEMNVSTLELGDSALYLCASSLRRMNTEAFFGQGTRLTVV.

CDR3 in amino acids: CASSRQGSGELFF. DNA of the CDR3: TGTGCCAGCAGCCGACAGGGATCCGGGGAGCTGTTTTTT. The genes are TRBV6-5 and TRBJ2-2, with 7 bases identical to TRBD1. The CDR3 has 13 residues. CDR1 and CDR2 from the germline V gene are MNHEY and SVGAGI. V lost 6 bases, J lost 6 bases, and 4 bases stayed unmatched.

A few counts support this clone. The chain joins TRBV10-3 to TRBJ2-5; the D gene is possibly TRBD1 (5 bases). The CDR3 is made up of 13 amino acids. V was pared by 3 bases and J by 1 base, with 6 bases between. Germline assignment: CDR1 ENHRY and CDR2 SYGVKD. The CDR3 region has the DNA TGTGCCATCAGTGACAGGGTCCAAGAGACCCAGTACTTC. Its translation: CAISDRVQETQYF.

V usage is TRBV6-1 and J usage is TRBJ2-1, with a weak D call TRBD2 (5 bases). Germline V gives CDR1 MNHNS, CDR2 SASEGT. Between the trimmed V and J ends, which lost 7 bases and 7 bases, there was a span of 20 bases. The CDR3 is 15 amino acids. CDR3 DNA: TGTGCCAGCACCCTCGGACTCCTAACGGGGAATGAGCAGTTCTTC. It codes for CASTLGLLTGNEQFF.

This chain links TRBV9 with TRBJ2-2; perhaps TRBD2 as D (6 bases). The CDR3 is made up of 16 amino acids. V was cut by 2 bases and J by 8 bases, with 19 bases left in between. CDR1 is SGDLS and CDR2 is YYNGEE in the germline V gene. CDR3 sequence (DNA): TGTGCCAGCAGCGTGAGCGGGCAGGGTCGTAGGGGGGAGCTGTTTTTT. Translation gives CASSVSGQGRRGELFF.

The chain links TRBV5-1 to TRBJ2-1; the D call may be TRBD1 or TRBD2 (5 bases each). V lost 4 bases and J lost 8, with 19 bases in between. This CDR3 contains 15 residues. The V gene's germline CDR1 is SGHRS and CDR2 YFSETQ. The CDR3 spells CASSQTGQEWDEQFF. The CDR3 nucleotides are TGCGCCAGCAGCCAAACGGGGCAGGAATGGGATGAGCAGTTCTTC.

V is TRBV19 and J is TRBJ2-3; 9 positions match TRBD2. The V gene end was trimmed by 3 bases and the J gene end by 6 bases; junction bases not matched to a gene: 7. The germline CDR1 and CDR2 sequences are LNHDA and SQIVND (reference sequence). This CDR3 region has 15 residues. This chain's CDR3 is CASSIPGLAIDTQYF. CDR3 nucleotide sequence: TGTGCCAGTAGTATCCCCGGACTAGCGATCGATACGCAGTATTTT.

The chain links TRBV5-6 to TRBJ1-6, with D possibly being TRBD1 (6 bases). CDR1 SGHDT and CDR2 YYEEEE come from the germline V gene. The CDR3 consists of 15 residues. The V and J ends lost 1 base and 8 bases respectively, with 13 bases between them. CDR3: CASSLLWTADSPLHF. CDR3 nucleotides: TGTGCCAGCAGCTTGTTGTGGACAGCAGATTCACCCCTCCACTTT.

This chain joins TRBV10-3 and TRBJ1-3; TRBD1 might be the D (6 bases). Trimming removed 6 bases from V and 4 bases from J, with 13 bases in between. Germline lookup yields CDR1 ENHRY and CDR2 SYGVKD. The CDR3 consists of 14 residues. The DNA of the CDR3 is TGTGCCATCAGCGGAACAGGGCCAGGAAACACCATATATTTT. It codes for CAISGTGPGNTIYF.

This clone is a singleton in its sample. The chain combines TRBV5-1 with TRBJ1-1, with 7 bases lining up with TRBD1. V shed 3 bases and J 4 bases; nucleotides not matched to a gene: 9. CDR3 length: 15 amino acids. The germline gives CDR1 SGHRS, CDR2 YFSETQ. CDR3 residues: CASSSQTGSSTEAFF. In DNA form, the CDR3 reads TGCGCCAGCAGCTCCCAGACAGGGTCGAGCACTGAAGCTTTCTTT.

As to this clone: Different DNA sequences within this sample yield the same CDR3. The chain joins TRBV10-3 to TRBJ1-2; weak D call: TRBD1 (5 bases). The length of the CDR3 is 13 residues. The germline CDR1 and CDR2 sequences are ENHRY and SYGVKD. V was clipped by 2 bases and J by 5 bases, with 9 bases between them. In nucleotides, the CDR3 is TGTGCCATCAGTGAGGAGGGGAGTTATGGCTACACCTTC. Protein: CAISEEGSYGYTF.